This T cell receptor beta chain was found in a study of T cells in Graves' hyperthyroidism and ophthalmopathy (dated by TCRdb to about 2019). Background on the whole study: Peripheral blood was collected at initial diagnosis, before any treatment. To identify TCR V-J signatures that set the groups apart, the researchers used a discovery cohort of roughly 100 patients, made up of 40 to 45 with Graves' ophthalmopathy and around 58 with stable Graves' hyperthyroidism. Whether ophthalmopathy could be predicted prospectively was tested in an independent validation cohort made up of 18 hyperthyroidism patients plus 17 patients who later progressed to ophthalmopathy. The 75 to 100 discovery patients were randomly split 7:3 into training and test sets. Thyroid tissue and blood T-cell repertoires from several Graves' hyperthyroidism patients were also compared in the study. Following sampling, methimazole starting at 30 mg daily was given to hyperthyroidism patients, and high-dose intravenous methylprednisolone was given to ophthalmopathy patients. According to the paper, TCR Vbeta CDR3 sequencing was carried out on 135 peripheral blood samples, which came from over 40 ophthalmopathy, approximately 78 hyperthyroidism and roughly 17 progressor patients. On the study overall, not on this receptor specifically: Most expanded thyroid clonotypes (frequency above 0.001) were also detected in blood, suggesting blood repertoires may reflect thyroid immune responses. In cross-validation, a model built on a 13 V-J signature told ophthalmopathy apart from stable hyperthyroidism with approximately 90% sensitivity and approximately 84% specificity, and in testing the same model reached 80%/75%. During validation, the model predicted progression to ophthalmopathy a median of around six months ahead of onset, with around 71% sensitivity and 72.22% specificity. No statistical method was used to set the sample size in advance, and investigators knew the group allocation.

The CDR3 spans 14 residues, from the cysteine through the phenylalanine. The kept DNA is CDR3 alone, 42 bases in frame from the first base. Trimming leaves V shorter by 5 bases and J shorter by 4 bases, with the junction holding 2 bases beyond the gene matches. The germline V gene (reference sequence) supplies CDR1 LNHDA and CDR2 SQIVND. TCR beta CDR3 regions were amplified from RNA transcripts. A first-round RT-PCR of the TCR CDR3 used the HTBI primer set with the Qiagen OneStep RT-PCR kit. A second multiplex PCR round built the libraries, followed by size selection and purification. Paired-end sequencing of the libraries was performed with 100 bp reads on an Illumina HiSeq2000. As for the original processing: SOAPnuke was used to process the raw data, removing reads that contained adapters or uncalled bases, had a mean Phred below 15, or lacked an exact match to the constant primer or identifier. COPE v1.2.5 was used to merge high-quality paired reads, and clonotypes were defined as unique nucleotide sequences. MiTCR v1.1 was used to align clonotypes to the IMGT TRBV, TRBD and TRBJ reference segments. The analysis was restricted to V-J combinations with a frequency above 0.0001, which together covered just over 98% of the repertoires. A TCS score was defined as the ratio between F50 (clonal expansion) and ExV (chaos), using BLOSUM62-based TCRdist between CDR3 peptides within each V-J. Welch's t-statistics and random forest reduced just over 500 V-J features to 10 to 15, which were used in a naive Bayes classifier (R e1071). TCRdb took the public reads, trimmed them with fastp at Q25, ran MiXCR for clone calling and kept in-frame beta chains. Under each unique CDR3 protein, matching rows form one entry showing the most common genes and DNA. TCRdb assigned the V and J calls; the authors' analysis was not used. In all, the sample holds under 400,000 distinct CDR3 sequences, and around 14% of those were seen once. Jointly, the top ten make up 9.2% of the sample.

As for this clonotype: The antigen it binds to is not known. Nothing much larger sits one base from this clone, and base qualities are not available.

Stable Graves' hyperthyroidism was defined as no progression to ophthalmopathy during 18 months of follow-up. Hyperthyroidism patients were newly diagnosed, had a disease duration of under 2 months, and were aged 18 to 65 years. Exclusion was applied to patients with uncontrolled infections, other autoimmune diseases, pregnancy or lactation. Diagnoses relied on clinical symptoms, serum thyroxine and TRAb, thyroid ultrasound and orbital computed tomography. Ficoll-Paque density gradient centrifugation was used to isolate PBMCs from approximately 11 ml of fresh peripheral blood. Trizol reagent was used to extract total RNA, and RNA quality was then checked on an Agilent 2100 Bioanalyzer.

Sequenced input: blood. The clonotype originates from a young woman with Graves' hyperthyroidism. The V and J segments used are TRBV19 and TRBJ2-1, and TRBD1 aligns with 10 junction nucleotides. The CDR3 has the sequence CASSGDRGYNEQFF. The DNA sequence reads TGTGCCAGTAGTGGGGACAGGGGATACAATGAGCAGTTCTTC.